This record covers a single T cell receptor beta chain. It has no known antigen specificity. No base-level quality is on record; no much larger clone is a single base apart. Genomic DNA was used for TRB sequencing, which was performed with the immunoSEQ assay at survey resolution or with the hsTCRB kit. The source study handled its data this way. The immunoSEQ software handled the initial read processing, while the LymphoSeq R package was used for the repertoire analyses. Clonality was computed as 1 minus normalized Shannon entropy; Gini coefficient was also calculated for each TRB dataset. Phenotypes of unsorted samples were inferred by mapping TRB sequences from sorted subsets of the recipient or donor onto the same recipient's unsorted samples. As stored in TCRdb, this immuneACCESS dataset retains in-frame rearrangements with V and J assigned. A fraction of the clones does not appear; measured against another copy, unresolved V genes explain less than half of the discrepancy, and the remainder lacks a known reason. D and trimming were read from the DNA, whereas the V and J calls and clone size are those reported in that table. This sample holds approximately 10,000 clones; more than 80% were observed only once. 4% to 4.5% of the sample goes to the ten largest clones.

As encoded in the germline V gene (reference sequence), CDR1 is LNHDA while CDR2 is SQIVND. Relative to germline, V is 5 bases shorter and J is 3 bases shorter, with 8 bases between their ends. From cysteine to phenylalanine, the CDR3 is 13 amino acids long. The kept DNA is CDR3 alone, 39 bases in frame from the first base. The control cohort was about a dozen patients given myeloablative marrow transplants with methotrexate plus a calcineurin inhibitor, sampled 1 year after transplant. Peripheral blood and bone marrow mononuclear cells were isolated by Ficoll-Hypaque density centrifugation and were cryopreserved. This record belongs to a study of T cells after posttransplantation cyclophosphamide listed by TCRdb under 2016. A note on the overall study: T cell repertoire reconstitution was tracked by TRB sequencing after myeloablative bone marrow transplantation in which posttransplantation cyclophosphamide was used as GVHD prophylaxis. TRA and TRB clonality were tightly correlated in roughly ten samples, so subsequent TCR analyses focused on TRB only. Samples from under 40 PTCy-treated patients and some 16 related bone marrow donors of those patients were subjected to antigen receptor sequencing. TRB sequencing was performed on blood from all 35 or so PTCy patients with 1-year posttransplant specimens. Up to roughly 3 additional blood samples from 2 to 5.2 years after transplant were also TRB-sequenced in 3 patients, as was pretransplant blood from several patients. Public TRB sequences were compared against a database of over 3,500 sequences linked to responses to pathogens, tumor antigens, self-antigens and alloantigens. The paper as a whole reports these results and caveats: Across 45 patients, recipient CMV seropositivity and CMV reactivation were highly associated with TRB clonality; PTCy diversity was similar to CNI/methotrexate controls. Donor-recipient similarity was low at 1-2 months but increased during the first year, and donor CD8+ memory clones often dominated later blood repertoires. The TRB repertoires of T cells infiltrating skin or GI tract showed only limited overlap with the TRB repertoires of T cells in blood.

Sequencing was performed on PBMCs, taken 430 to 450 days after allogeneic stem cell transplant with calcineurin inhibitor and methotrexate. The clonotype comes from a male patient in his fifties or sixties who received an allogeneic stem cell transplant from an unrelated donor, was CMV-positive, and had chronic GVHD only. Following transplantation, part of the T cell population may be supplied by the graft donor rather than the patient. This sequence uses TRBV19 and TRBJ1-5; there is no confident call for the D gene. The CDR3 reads CASSARHNQPQHF. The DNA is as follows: TGTGCCAGTAGTGCCAGGCACAATCAGCCCCAGCATTTT.